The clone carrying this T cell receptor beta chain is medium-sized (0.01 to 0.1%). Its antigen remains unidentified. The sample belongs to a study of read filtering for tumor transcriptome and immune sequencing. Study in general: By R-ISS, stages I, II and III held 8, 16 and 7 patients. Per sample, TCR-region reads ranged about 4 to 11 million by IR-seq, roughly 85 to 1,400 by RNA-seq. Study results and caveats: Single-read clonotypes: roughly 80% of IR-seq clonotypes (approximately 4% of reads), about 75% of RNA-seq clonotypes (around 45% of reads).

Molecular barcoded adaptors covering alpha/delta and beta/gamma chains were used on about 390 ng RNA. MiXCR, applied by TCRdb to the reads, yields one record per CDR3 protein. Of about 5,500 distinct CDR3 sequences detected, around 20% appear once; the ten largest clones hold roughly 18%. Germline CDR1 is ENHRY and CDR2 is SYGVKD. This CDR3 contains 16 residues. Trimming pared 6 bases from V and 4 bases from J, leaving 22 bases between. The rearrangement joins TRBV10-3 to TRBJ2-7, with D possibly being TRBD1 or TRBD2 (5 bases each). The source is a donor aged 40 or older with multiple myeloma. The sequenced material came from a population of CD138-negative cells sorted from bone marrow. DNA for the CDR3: TGTGCCATCAGGGAGCCAGGTGGGGGTGGGGAATACGAGCAGTACTTC. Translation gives CAIREPGGGGEYEQYF.